This T cell receptor beta chain comes out of a study of blood T cells in healthy people across ages. The study's findings and limits: Getting older went along with TCR beta diversity per million T cells dropping roughly linearly.

With a J-beta primer mix and a sample-barcoded 5' primer, a second PCR ran roughly 6 to 11 cycles. MiXCR was run by TCRdb on the 5' RACE reads, yielding one entry per CDR3 protein. Of hundreds of thousands of distinct CDR3 sequences listed, about 56% are singletons. This CDR3 has 13 residues. V lost 1 base to trimming and J lost 7 bases, with 8 bases between them. Germline V gives CDR1 MGHRA, CDR2 YSYEKL. This clonotype turned up a few times. Its target is unknown. The specimen was blood. The chain carries TRBV4-1 and TRBJ2-4; possibly TRBD2 for D (6 bases). The origin of this receptor is a man aged 35 to 55 in good health. CDR3 sequence: CASSQATSNIQYF. CDR3 DNA: TGCGCCAGCAGCCAAGCGACTAGTAACATTCAGTACTTC.